Each of the 14 T cell receptor beta chains below was sequenced from the same sample in a study of cytomegalovirus exposure and HLA in healthy donors. Researchers ran the PCR with 60 Vbeta and 13 Jbeta primers. Generated by immunoSEQ multiplex PCR, the TCRdb table keeps only in-frame clones and is missing some. The repertoire holds roughly 150,000 clones, with 79% as singletons. The sample consisted of PBMCs. All receptors derive from a middle-aged man in good health and CMV-seropositive.

This clone was counted only a few times. The chain is built from TRBV28 and TRBJ2-5; D is perhaps TRBD1 (5 bases). CDR1 is MDHEN, CDR2 SYDVKM, per germline. The CDR3 is 15 residues long. V gave up 6 bases and J gave up 11 bases, with 25 bases separating them. CDR3 in DNA: TGTGCCAGCAGCACCCGGACATCCTCTCCTACAGAGCAGTACTTC. Translated, it gives CASSTRTSSPTEQYF. Drawing the rest from reference TRBV28 and TRBJ2-5, the complete variable domain is DVKVTQSSRYLVKRTGEKVFLECVQDMDHENMFWYRQDPGLGLRLIYFSYDVKMKEKGDIPEGYSVSREKKERFSLILESASTNQTSMYLCASSTRTSSPTEQYFGPGTRLLVL.

The chain has TRBV5-4 and TRBJ1-5, with 7 positions matching TRBD1. J gave up 7 bases and V 0 bases, and 4 bases lay outside the gene matches. The CDR3 contains 14 residues. Germline V gives CDR1 SGHNT, CDR2 YYREEE (reference sequence). CDR3 residues: CASSLGYRGQPQHF. In nucleotides, the CDR3 is TGTGCCAGCAGCTTGGGGTACAGGGGACAGCCCCAGCATTTT.

This chain joins TRBV7-9 and TRBJ1-4; no firm D call. Trimming removed 3 bases from V and 0 bases from J, with 8 bases in between. Germline V gene data show CDR1 as SEHNR and CDR2 as FQNEAQ (reference sequence). This CDR3 is built from 15 residues. Here the CDR3 DNA reads TGTGCCAGCAGCTTTGACGGAGCAACTAATGAAAAACTGTTTTTT. Translation: CASSFDGATNEKLFF.

CDR3 amino acids: CASSAGQSYEQYF. As DNA, the CDR3 is TGTGCCAGCAGCGCCGGACAGAGCTACGAGCAGTACTTC. The V call is TRBV9, the J call TRBJ2-7; possibly TRBD1 for D (6 bases). Trimming took 3 bases from V and 3 from J, leaving 10 bases between them. CDR3 length: 13 amino acids. CDR1 and CDR2 from the germline V gene are SGDLS and YYNGEE.

V and J are TRBV12-5 and TRBJ2-1; a weak D match, TRBD2 (5 bases). V was cut by 6 bases and J by 9 bases, with 12 bases left in between. CDR1 is LGHNT, CDR2 FRNRAP, per germline. The CDR3 runs 12 residues. CDR3 loop: CASGREYGEQFF. The CDR3 coding sequence is TGTGCTAGTGGAAGGGAGTACGGTGAGCAGTTCTTC.

This chain links TRBV14 with TRBJ2-1; D unresolved. Deletions cut 1 base from V and 10 bases from J, with 17 bases between. Germline V lookup: CDR1 SGHDN, CDR2 FVKESK. CDR3 length: 15 residues. The CDR3 region has the DNA TGTGCCAGCAGCCAAGTCGATGCGCTAACCCACGAGCAGTTCTTC. Translation: CASSQVDALTHEQFF.

This chain connects TRBV7-2 to TRBJ1-1; D is undetermined. There are 14 residues in the CDR3. CDR1 is SGHTA and CDR2 is FQGNSA in the germline V gene. The V end was cut by 4 bases, the J end by 10 bases, with 19 bases between. The CDR3 loop is CASSSATRWEGAFF. DNA of the CDR3: TGTGCCAGCAGCTCAGCGACTAGGTGGGAAGGAGCTTTCTTT.

The chain recombines TRBV7-2 with TRBJ1-2; D may be TRBD1 (5 bases). V was clipped by 1 base and J by 8 bases, with 11 bases between them. The CDR3 sequence is 13 residues long. Per the germline V gene, CDR1 is SGHTA and CDR2 is FQGNSA. This CDR3 is CASSLVKGLGYTF. The CDR3 DNA reads as TGTGCCAGCAGCTTAGTGAAGGGGCTCGGCTACACCTTC.

The V call is TRBV18, the J call TRBJ2-2; TRBD1 agrees at 10 bases. This CDR3 contains 15 residues. Germline loops: CDR1 KGHSH, CDR2 LQKENI. Trimming removed 6 bases from V and 3 bases from J; junction bases left unmatched: 4. CDR3 nucleotide sequence: TGTGCCAGCTCCCCCGGGACAGGGGACACCGGGGAGCTGTTTTTT. Translating it yields CASSPGTGDTGELFF.

V and J are TRBV29-1 and TRBJ1-1; D gene uncertain. This CDR3 has 13 amino acids. The V and J ends lost 6 bases and 11 bases respectively, with 22 bases between them. Germline CDR1 is SQVTM and CDR2 is ANQGSEA. The CDR3 nucleotides read TGCAGCGTCGCTAAAGTTGTGGCGTCGAGGGCTTTCTTT. It translates to CSVAKVVASRAFF.

Only one count was recorded for this clone. The junction shows a germline mismatch at one end, possibly a read error. This same CDR3 is encoded by further DNA sequences in the sample. The gene calls are TRBV27 and TRBJ1-1; D is ambiguous. Germline values: CDR1 MNHEY, CDR2 SMNVEV (reference sequence). This CDR3 spans 15 amino acids. The CDR3 DNA sequence: TGCGCCAGCAGTAAGAACGGACGGGAGAACACTGAAGCTTTCTTT. Encoded protein: CASSKNGRENTEAFF.

Regarding this clone: Additional DNA sequences in this sample encode the identical CDR3. The V gene is TRBV19, the J gene TRBJ2-7; D call uncertain. Germline assignment: CDR1 LNHDA and CDR2 SQIVND (reference sequence). The CDR3 consists of 14 residues. V lost 4 bases and J lost 4, with 14 bases in between. CDR3 in DNA: TGTGCCAGTAGTACAACCTTCACTCGTTACGAGCAGTACTTC. Translated: CASSTTFTRYEQYF.

The V call is TRBV9, the J call TRBJ2-3, with 14 bases aligning to TRBD2. The CDR3 extends over 18 amino acids. V gave up 3 bases and J gave up 3 bases; unmatched junction bases: 9. CDR1 and CDR2 (germline): SGDLS, YYNGEE. This CDR3 reads CASSARLAGGPATDTQYF. CDR3 DNA: TGTGCCAGCAGCGCTCGACTAGCGGGAGGGCCCGCTACAGATACGCAGTATTTT.

The CDR3 coding sequence is TGTGCCAGCAGCTTGGACAGAGATTGGTACCAAGAGACCCAGTACTTC. Protein: CASSLDRDWYQETQYF. The V and J genes are TRBV7-9 and TRBJ2-5, with a weak D call TRBD1 (6 bases). V was shortened by 3 bases and J by 0 bases, with 14 bases between the two germline ends. This CDR3 spans 16 amino acids. Germline V gene sequence: CDR1 SEHNR, CDR2 FQNEAQ (reference sequence). The full variable domain, in which reference TRBV7-9 and TRBJ2-5 provide the parts outside the CDR3, is DTGVSQNPRHKITKRGQNVTFRCDPISEHNRLYWYRQTLGQGPEFLTYFQNEAQLEKSRLLSDRFSAERPKGSFSTLEIQRTEQGDSAMYLCASSLDRDWYQETQYFGPGTRLLVL.